Here is one T cell receptor beta chain with its context. The data are from a study of blood T cell repertoires in COVID-19. Study-wide context: Sites in the United States, Italy and Spain provided acute and convalescent COVID-19 samples. PBMCs, B-cell-depleted T cells, or T cells were the source of the cDNA or gDNA that made up the material.

Per the study methods: The authors estimated nucleated cell counts from reference gene primer amplification. Some clones are missing from TCRdb's copy, which holds only in-frame ones; the method was immunoSEQ multiplex PCR. Clone size and V and J calls were adopted from that table, with D and trimming inferred from the DNA. The sample contains under 250,000 clones, roughly nine tenths of which appear only once. J gave up 5 bases and V 2 bases, and 6 bases lay outside the gene matches. CDR1 is MNHEY and CDR2 is SMNVEV in the germline V gene (reference sequence). The CDR3 runs 17 residues. Specimen: peripheral blood. The chain links TRBV27 to TRBJ2-1; 13 positions agree with TRBD2. This sequence originates from a man between 60 and 75 years old with acute or convalescent COVID-19. CDR3 nucleotides: TGTGCCAGCAGTTTAAATCGCGGACTAGCGGGGGACAATGAGCAGTTCTTC. This codes for CASSLNRGLAGDNEQFF.